Shown below are 31 T cell receptor beta chains from a single sample sequenced in a study of metastatic and nonmetastatic thyroid tumors. Each patient went into thyroid surgery without having received any treatment. TCRdb re-clonotyped the PCR reads through MiXCR. The table lists roughly 70,000 clones, about 17% of them singletons, with roughly 12% in the top ten. The specimen was blood. The source is a female donor with papillary thyroid cancer or a benign thyroid nodule (not recorded which). Some clones in this sample may be carry-over from other donors' samples.

CDR3 DNA sequence: TGTGCCACCAGCAGAGGGACAGGGGGAGGTCAGCCCCAGCATTTT. Its protein is CATSRGTGGGQPQHF. The V gene is TRBV15, the J gene TRBJ1-5; TRBD1 agrees at 10 bases. Germline V gene lookup returns CDR1 LNHNV and CDR2 YYDKDF (reference sequence). This CDR3 spans 15 amino acids. V gave up 1 base and J gave up 6 bases; unmatched junction bases: 3. The full variable domain, completed using reference TRBV15 and TRBJ1-5, is DAMVIQNPRYQVTQFGKPVTLSCSQTLNHNVMYWYQQKSSQAPKLLFHYYDKDFNNEADTPDNFQSRRPNTSFCFLDIRSPGLGDTAMYLCATSRGTGGGQPQHFGDGTRLSIL.

The chain has TRBV5-4 and TRBJ2-4; TRBD1 matches 8 bases. V shed 4 bases, J shed 2 bases, and the junction held 5 bases outside the gene matches. Looked up from germline, CDR1 is SGHNT and CDR2 is YYREEE (reference sequence). The CDR3 runs 15 residues. CDR3 in DNA: TGTGCCAGCAGCCCAGACAGGGGTACCAAAAACATTCAGTACTTC. Its protein is CASSPDRGTKNIQYF.

This clone was seen many times. This sample includes further DNA sequences coding for the same CDR3. The V call is TRBV18, the J call TRBJ2-5; TRBD2 aligns across 9 bases. The J segment lost 1 base and the V segment lost 3 bases, leaving 9 bases of the junction unmatched. CDR1 is KGHSH, CDR2 LQKENI, per germline. The CDR3 loop spans 17 amino acids. In DNA, the CDR3 is TGTGCCAGCTCACCCAGCAGATCTAGCGGGGCCCAAGAGACCCAGTACTTC. Translated, it gives CASSPSRSSGAQETQYF. The full variable domain, with the rest looked up from reference TRBV18 and TRBJ2-5, is NAGVMQNPRHLVRRRGQEARLRCSPMKGHSHVYWYRQLPEEGLKFMVYLQKENIIDESGMPKERFSAEFPKEGPSILRIQQVVRGDSAAYFCASSPSRSSGAQETQYFGPGTRLLVL.

This clone was recorded at least ten times. The gene calls are TRBV20-1 and TRBJ2-3, with D hard to call. The CDR3 is 12 amino acids. Germline loops: CDR1 DFQATT, CDR2 SNEGSKA (reference sequence). V was pared by 6 bases and J by 2 bases, with 9 bases between. The chain's CDR3 is CSAWTTTDTQYF. DNA for the CDR3: TGCAGTGCCTGGACGACCACAGATACGCAGTATTTT.

This clone was detected ten times or more. The J gene is TRBJ2-7, the V gene TRBV28; D not resolved. The ends were cut back, 3 bases at V and 4 bases at J, with 10 bases in the middle. CDR3 size: 13 residues. Germline values: CDR1 MDHEN, CDR2 SYDVKM. The CDR3 reads CASSFVAEYEQYF. The CDR3 bases are TGTGCCAGCAGTTTCGTTGCGGAATACGAGCAGTACTTC.

This clone has a count of ten or more. CDR3 in DNA: TGTGCCAGCAGTGAAGGTCCCACAGGGTTCGACGAGCAGTACTTC. This sequence encodes CASSEGPTGFDEQYF. V is TRBV25-1 and J is TRBJ2-7; the D gene is possibly TRBD1 (6 bases). Germline V lookup: CDR1 MGHDK, CDR2 SYGVNS. The V end was cut by 2 bases, the J end by 5 bases, with 16 bases between. The CDR3 extends over 15 amino acids.

In this sample, this clone turned up many times. The chain couples TRBV2 to TRBJ2-5, with 10 bases lining up with TRBD2. Germline V CDR1 and CDR2: SNHLY, FYNNEI. This CDR3 has 15 amino acids. Germline trimming cut 5 bases from V and 4 bases from J; bases unmatched to any gene: 7. The CDR3 DNA sequence: TGTGCCAGCAGTAGCGGGAGGGCCCCAAGAGAGACCCAGTACTTC. Translation: CASSSGRAPRETQYF.

This clone was counted between two and nine times. Possible read error: a much larger clone is one base away. This chain links TRBV3-1 with TRBJ2-3, with TRBD2 matching over 8 bases. Per germline, CDR1 LGHDT and CDR2 YNNKEL (reference sequence). The V segment lost 4 bases and the J segment 4 bases; nucleotides outside the gene matches: 7. This CDR3 has 15 residues. The CDR3 DNA reads TGTGCCAGCAGCCTAAAGGCGGGAGGCCCAGATACGCAGTATTTT. Protein: CASSLKAGGPDTQYF.

This clone occurred a few times. V and J are TRBV6-1 and TRBJ2-7; D gene uncertain. Germline loops: CDR1 MNHNS, CDR2 SASEGT. CDR3 length equals 18 residues. Trimming took 2 bases from V and 3 from J, leaving 23 bases between them. The CDR3: CASSETVPQWAKLYEQYF. CDR3 nucleotides: TGTGCCAGCAGTGAAACAGTTCCCCAGTGGGCAAAGCTCTACGAGCAGTACTTC.

This clone was recorded many times. The V gene is TRBV20-1, the J gene TRBJ2-5, with TRBD1 matching 8 bases. V lost 5 bases, J lost 5 bases, and 7 bases stayed unmatched. Germline CDR1 reads DFQATT; CDR2 reads SNEGSKA (reference sequence). The CDR3 length is 13 residues. The CDR3 nucleotides read TGCAGTGCTCGCAGGGGGCATAGGGAGACCCAGTACTTC. It is translated as CSARRGHRETQYF.

At least ten counts were recorded for this clone. The same CDR3 also results from other DNA sequences found in this sample. The genes are TRBV30 and TRBJ2-1, with TRBD2 matching over 7 bases. The length of the CDR3 is 15 residues. Germline V lookup: CDR1 GTSNPN, CDR2 SVGIG (reference sequence). V dropped 0 bases and J dropped 3; count of bases not matched to a gene: 5. The CDR3 spells CAWSVAGTNYNEQFF. CDR3 DNA: TGTGCCTGGAGTGTGGCGGGGACTAACTACAATGAGCAGTTCTTC.

This clone has a count of ten or more. The DNA of the CDR3 is TGCGCCAGCAGCCTTAGACTAGCAGACACCGGGGAGCTGTTTTTT. Protein: CASSLRLADTGELFF. V gene TRBV5-1 combines with J gene TRBJ2-2; 7 positions agree with TRBD2. V gave up 4 bases and J gave up 3 bases; unmatched junction bases: 6. Germline lookup yields CDR1 SGHRS and CDR2 YFSETQ. The CDR3 is made up of 15 amino acids.

This clone was counted between two and nine times. A much larger clone differs from this one at a single base, so this may be a read error. The V and J genes are TRBV24-1 and TRBJ2-3; D might be TRBD1 (5 bases). V lost 2 bases and J 0 bases, leaving 11 bases between the germline ends. CDR1 is KGHDR, CDR2 SFDVKD, per germline. The CDR3 has 16 residues. The CDR3 region has the DNA TGTGCCACCAGTGATTACAGGTGTTTTAGCACAGATACGCAGTATTTT. Translated, it gives CATSDYRCFSTDTQYF.

This clone came up many times. The rearrangement links TRBV29-1 to TRBJ2-2; D may be TRBD2 (5 bases). Germline CDR1 is SQVTM and CDR2 is ANQGSEA. V was clipped by 8 bases and J by 6 bases, with 13 bases between them. The CDR3 consists of 12 residues. CDR3 in DNA: TGCAGCCAAAGGTCGGGGTCCGGGGAGCTGTTTTTT. Amino acid sequence: CSQRSGSGELFF.

The chain joins TRBV6-1 to TRBJ2-7; perhaps TRBD2 as D (5 bases). Looked up from germline, CDR1 is MNHNS and CDR2 is SASEGT. V lost 5 bases and J 5 bases, leaving 13 bases between the germline ends. The CDR3 length is 13 residues. CDR3 nucleotide sequence: TGTGCCAGCAGTCCGGGGTCAAAGCACGAGCAGTACTTC. This encodes CASSPGSKHEQYF.

In its sample, this clone was seen many times. J is TRBJ1-3 and V is TRBV20-1, with D unclear. Trimming shortened V by 5 bases and J by 7 bases, and 18 bases separated the two germline ends. The V gene's germline CDR1 is DFQATT and CDR2 SNEGSKA (reference sequence). The CDR3 is 14 amino acids. This CDR3 reads CSAGPGPGRNTIYF. The DNA of the CDR3 is TGCAGTGCTGGCCCCGGGCCCGGGAGGAACACCATATATTTT.

This clone was observed at least ten times. The genes are TRBV12-3 or TRBV12-4 and TRBJ1-5; no definite D call. This CDR3 spans 13 amino acids. The V and J ends lost 6 bases and 3 bases respectively, with 9 bases between them. For the CDR3, the DNA is TGTGCCAGCAGCCCTCGGGCCAATCAGCCCCAGCATTTT. Amino acids: CASSPRANQPQHF.

In this sample, this clone turned up many times. The chain is built from TRBV12-3 or TRBV12-4 and TRBJ1-4; D gene uncertain. The CDR3 is 12 residues long. V lost 3 bases, J lost 7 bases, and 6 bases lay in between. The CDR3 here is CASSFLGEKLFF. The DNA of the CDR3 is TGTGCCAGCAGTTTCCTGGGTGAAAAACTGTTTTTT.

This clone was found many times. Here the CDR3 DNA reads TGTGCCAGTAGTATAGCGACTTCCGAGCAGTACTTC. Amino acids: CASSIATSEQYF. The J gene is TRBJ2-7, the V gene TRBV19; no definite D call. Germline CDR1 is LNHDA and CDR2 is SQIVND (reference sequence). Trimming shortened V by 1 base and J by 6 bases, and 7 bases separated the two germline ends. This CDR3 comprises 12 residues.

Worth noting for this clone: A much larger clone is a single base away; this may be a read error. The chain couples TRBV5-6 to TRBJ2-2, with D tentatively TRBD1 or TRBD2 (6 bases each). Looked up from germline, CDR1 is SGHDT and CDR2 is YYEEEE. The V and J ends lost 4 bases and 2 bases respectively, with 12 bases between them. The CDR3 consists of 15 residues. The CDR3 loop reads CASSPRGVNTGELFF. The CDR3 DNA is TGTGCCAGCAGCCCGAGGGGGGTAAACACCGGGGAGCTGTTTTTT. Together with reference TRBV5-6 and TRBJ2-2, the CDR3 gives the full variable domain: DAGVTQSPTHLIKTRGQQVTLRCSPKSGHDTVSWYQQALGQGPQFIFQYYEEEERQRGNFPDRFSGHQFPNYSSELNVNALLLGDSALYLCASSPRGVNTGELFFGEGSRLTVL.

This clone has at least ten counts. One end of the junction fails to match germline, which may point to a read error. The chain uses TRBV30 and TRBJ1-1, with no clear D. Germline V gene data show CDR1 as GTSNPN and CDR2 as SVGIG (reference sequence). CDR3 length equals 14 residues. CDR3 in amino acids: CARSGGVWGTEAFF. DNA for the CDR3: TGTGCCCGGAGTGGCGGCGTTTGGGGAACTGAAGCTTTCTTT.

The sample holds many counts of this clone. The chain carries TRBV6-5 and TRBJ2-7, with 12 bases identical to TRBD2. CDR1 and CDR2 from the germline V gene are MNHEY and SVGAGI. V was pared by 4 bases and J by 0 bases, with 7 bases of the junction left unmatched. The length of the CDR3 is 17 residues. The DNA of the CDR3 is TGTGCCAGCAGTTTACATACGACTAGCGGGGGCTCCTACGAGCAGTACTTC. Protein product: CASSLHTTSGGSYEQYF.

Comments on this clone: The final CDR3 position lacks the conserved phenylalanine or tryptophan, pointing to a likely read error. The chain carries TRBV2 and TRBJ1-1, with D uncertain. The CDR3 is 12 residues long. The germline gives CDR1 SNHLY, CDR2 FYNNEI. CDR3 DNA sequence: TGTGCCAGTAGTGAGGAGGTGGGAGCGGCTTTCCTT. Translated: CASSEEVGAAFL.

At least ten counts were recorded for this clone. The rearrangement joins TRBV3-1 to TRBJ2-5; 10 nucleotides align to TRBD2. Germline trimming cut 4 bases from V and 2 bases from J; bases unmatched to any gene: 4. Germline CDR1 reads LGHDT; CDR2 reads YNNKEL (reference sequence). CDR3 length equals 15 residues. CDR3 DNA sequence: TGTGCCAGCAGCCCCGGACTAGCGGATCAAGAGACCCAGTACTTC. It codes for CASSPGLADQETQYF.

The rearrangement uses TRBV5-6 and TRBJ2-7; D call uncertain. The CDR3 length is 14 residues. V lost 4 bases, J lost 3 bases, and 14 bases lay in between. Germline lookup yields CDR1 SGHDT and CDR2 YYEEEE. The CDR3 region has the DNA TGTGCCAGCAGCCCGTCGGTACACCTCTACGAGCAGTACTTC. Protein: CASSPSVHLYEQYF.

The CDR3 nucleotides read TGTGCCAGCAGCTTGTTGTGGGCAGAAGAGACCCAGTACTTC. Protein sequence: CASSLLWAEETQYF. The chain uses TRBV5-5 and TRBJ2-5; no firm D call. This CDR3 contains 14 residues. CDR1 and CDR2 from the germline V gene are SGHKS and YYEKEE (reference sequence). The V gene lost 1 base and the J gene lost 3 bases, with 10 bases spanning the gap.

At least ten counts were recorded for this clone. This CDR3 is also generated by other DNA sequences in the sample. The chain has TRBV10-3 and TRBJ1-1, with D perhaps TRBD1 (6 bases). Germline values: CDR1 ENHRY, CDR2 SYGVKD. The CDR3 contains 14 residues. V lost 5 bases, J lost 5 bases, and 15 bases lay in between. Here the CDR3 DNA reads TGTGCCATCAGTCCGGACAGTGGGACAACTGAAGCTTTCTTT. Protein product: CAISPDSGTTEAFF.

The sample holds a few counts of this clone. Here the CDR3 omits its conserved ending phenylalanine or tryptophan, so a read error is the likely source. V is TRBV6-2 or TRBV6-3 and J is TRBJ2-7; a weak D match, TRBD2 (5 bases). This CDR3 region has 14 residues. The V end lost 7 bases, the J end lost 0 bases, and 13 bases lay between the germline ends. Germline V gene lookup returns CDR1 MNHEY and CDR2 SVGEGT. Written as DNA, the CDR3 is TGTGCCAGCATGGCGGGCTTTCTCTCCTACGAGCAGTACCTC. It codes for CASMAGFLSYEQYL.

The chain carries TRBV12-3 or TRBV12-4 and TRBJ1-2; a weak D match, TRBD1 (5 bases). The CDR3 has 14 residues. The V and J ends lost 6 bases and 7 bases respectively, with 18 bases between them. CDR3 nucleotides: TGTGCCAGCAGCAAGGACAAGGGGAGGATTGGCTACACCTTC. It encodes CASSKDKGRIGYTF.

Ten or more counts support this clone. The CDR3 nucleotides read TGTGCCAGCAGAGTAGCGGGACCCGGGGAGCTGTTTTTT. The encoded protein is CASRVAGPGELFF. The chain carries TRBV14 and TRBJ2-2; TRBD2 matches 8 bases. The CDR3 runs 13 residues. Unmatched junction bases numbered 3, after V lost 6 bases and J lost 6 bases. The germline V gene encodes CDR1 SGHDN and CDR2 FVKESK.

Only one count was recorded for this clone. This may arise from a read error, as a much more abundant clone is one base away. Different DNA sequences within this sample yield the same CDR3. The chain combines TRBV4-2 with TRBJ2-5, with a weak D call TRBD2 (5 bases). The V gene's germline CDR1 is LGHNA and CDR2 YNFKEQ. This CDR3 contains 14 residues. The CDR3 coding sequence is TGTGCCAGCAGCCAAGAGTCTAGCCGAGAGACACAGTACTTC. Translating it yields CASSQESSRETQYF.